Sequencing of this TCR beta chain was carried out in a study of blood T cell repertoires in COVID-19. Study at large: The United States, Italy and Spain supplied acute and convalescent COVID-19 samples. T cells, B-cell-depleted T cells, or PBMCs supplied cDNA or gDNA.

In the study's own analysis: Estimation of nucleated cell counts relied on the amplification of reference gene primers. Profiled with immunoSEQ multiplex PCR; TCRdb holds only in-frame clones, not every one. The DNA gave D and trimming, while V, J and clone size come from that table. The sample includes about 180,000 clones, roughly 83% seen only once; the top ten take about 1.5%. The V gene end was trimmed by 9 bases and the J gene end by 3 bases; junction bases not matched to a gene: 11. The CDR3 spans 16 residues. Germline V gene sequence: CDR1 MDHEN, CDR2 SYDVKM. This sequence originates from a human donor in a cohort sampled during active COVID-19. V usage is TRBV28 and J usage is TRBJ2-2; 9 bases line up with TRBD1. Input material: peripheral blood. Written as DNA, the CDR3 is TGTGCCAGATTTTTTGCCCGGACAGGGGACACCGGGGAGCTGTTTTTT. Translating gives CARFFARTGDTGELFF. Full variable domain (missing parts from reference TRBV28 and TRBJ2-2): DVKVTQSSRYLVKRTGEKVFLECVQDMDHENMFWYRQDPGLGLRLIYFSYDVKMKEKGDIPEGYSVSREKKERFSLILESASTNQTSMYLCARFFARTGDTGELFFGEGSRLTVL.